What follows are 3 T cell receptor beta chains derived from one specimen sequenced in a study of molecular identifiers for immune sequencing clone quantification. In TCRdb, the PCR reads were re-called with MiXCR into one record per CDR3 protein. The table has around 460,000 distinct CDR3 sequences, roughly 26% seen once. Specimen: naive CD8+ T cells from blood, with Jurkat cell RNA spiked in. Sample subset: FACS-sorted CD8+CD4-CCR7+CD45RA+ naive T cells. The receptors derive from a human donor in good health. Some libraries in this study had Jurkat cell RNA spiked in.

A word on this clonotype: A much larger clone is a single base away; this may be a read error. V usage is TRBV2 and J usage is TRBJ2-5; D assignment may be TRBD1 or TRBD2 (5 bases each). Per germline, CDR1 SNHLY and CDR2 FYNNEI. V lost 5 bases and J lost 5, with 21 bases in between. The CDR3 loop spans 16 amino acids. The CDR3 loop is CASSLSPGTLPETQYF. In nucleotides, the CDR3 is TGTGCCAGCAGTCTAAGTCCCGGGACCCTCCCGGAGACCCAGTACTTC.

CDR3 DNA: TGTGCCAGTAGTATATCAGCCTCTGGGGCCAACGTCCTGACTTTC. Translation gives CASSISASGANVLTF. This chain links TRBV19 with TRBJ2-6; D call uncertain. In germline, CDR1 is LNHDA, CDR2 SQIVND (reference sequence). The ends were cut back, 2 bases at V and 0 bases at J, with 5 bases in the middle. The CDR3 totals 15 residues.

V usage is TRBV6-6 and J usage is TRBJ2-7; perhaps TRBD2 as D (6 bases). Trimming left V 7 bases short and J 1 base short, with 17 bases between. This CDR3 comprises 15 residues. The V gene's germline CDR1 is MNHNY and CDR2 SVGAGI (reference sequence). CDR3 sequence: CASTKRDSLSYEQYF. CDR3 in DNA: TGTGCCAGCACTAAACGGGACTCACTATCCTACGAGCAGTACTTC.